The following is a T cell receptor beta chain sequence with its context. Antigen specificity is unknown. Germline loops: CDR1 SGHRS, CDR2 YFSETQ. With 4 bases clipped from V and 0 bases from J, the junction kept 17 bases outside the gene matches. The CDR3 extends over 21 amino acids. The data were obtained in a study of T cell responses to AZD1222 COVID-19 vaccine. Pooling was applied to second doses at about 4 or about 12 weeks. Study-wide results and limits: Sampling captured repertoires only after the peak T cell response. Spike-specific TCR breadth and depth rose after two AZD1222 doses. Reports say nearly half of spike-specific TCRs go after unmutated variant regions.

Repertoires were generated with immunoSEQ multiplex PCR, while TCRdb's copy carries only in-frame clones and drops some. The table has over 25,000 clones, about nine tenths seen once; the top ten hold approximately 8.2%. The chain links TRBV5-1 to TRBJ2-1; 12 positions match TRBD2. The sequence was obtained from an adult who received the AZD1222 COVID-19 vaccine. This specimen consisted of peripheral blood, obtained 28 days after the second AZD1222 dose. The CDR3 sequence: CASSGSPGTSGLAGSYNEQFF. The CDR3 nucleotides are TGCGCCAGCAGCGGGTCCCCCGGGACTAGCGGGCTCGCGGGCTCCTACAATGAGCAGTTCTTC.